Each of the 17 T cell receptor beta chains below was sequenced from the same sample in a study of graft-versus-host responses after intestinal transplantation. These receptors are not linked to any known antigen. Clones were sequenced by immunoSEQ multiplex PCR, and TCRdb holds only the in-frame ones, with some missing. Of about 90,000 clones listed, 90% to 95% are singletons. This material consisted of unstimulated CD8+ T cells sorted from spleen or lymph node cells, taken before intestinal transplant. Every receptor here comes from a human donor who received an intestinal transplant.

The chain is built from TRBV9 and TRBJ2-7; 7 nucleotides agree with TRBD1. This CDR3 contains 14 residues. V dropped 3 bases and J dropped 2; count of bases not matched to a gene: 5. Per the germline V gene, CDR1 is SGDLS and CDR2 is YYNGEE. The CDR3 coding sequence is TGTGCCAGCAGCGGCCGGGACAGCGCCTACGAGCAGTACTTC. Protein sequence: CASSGRDSAYEQYF.

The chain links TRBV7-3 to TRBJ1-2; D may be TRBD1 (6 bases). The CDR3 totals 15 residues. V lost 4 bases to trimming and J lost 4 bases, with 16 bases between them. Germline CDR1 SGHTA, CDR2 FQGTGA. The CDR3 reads CASSSPGHKLYGYTF. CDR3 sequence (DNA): TGTGCCAGCAGCTCCCCGGGACATAAACTCTATGGCTACACCTTC.

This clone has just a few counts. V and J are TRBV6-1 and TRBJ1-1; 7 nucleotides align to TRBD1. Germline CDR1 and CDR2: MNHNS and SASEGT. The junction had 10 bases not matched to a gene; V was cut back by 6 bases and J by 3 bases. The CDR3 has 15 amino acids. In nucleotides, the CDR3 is TGTGCCAGCAGACTAGACAGGGATGTTGACACTGAAGCTTTCTTT. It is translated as CASRLDRDVDTEAFF.

Written as DNA, the CDR3 is TGCGCCAGCAGCGTAGGGGGAGCCGGGGAGCTGTTTTTT. It is translated as CASSVGGAGELFF. The V and J genes are TRBV5-1 and TRBJ2-2, with a tentative D call TRBD1 (6 bases). The CDR3 has 13 residues. Germline CDR1 is SGHRS and CDR2 is YFSETQ. Trimming removed 4 bases from V and 6 bases from J, with 10 bases in between.

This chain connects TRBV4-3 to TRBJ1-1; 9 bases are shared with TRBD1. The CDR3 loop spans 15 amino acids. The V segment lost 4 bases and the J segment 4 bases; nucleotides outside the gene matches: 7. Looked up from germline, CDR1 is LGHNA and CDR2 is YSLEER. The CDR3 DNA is TGCGCCAGCAGCCCGGACAGGGGTTCGGGCACTGAAGCTTTCTTT. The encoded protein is CASSPDRGSGTEAFF.

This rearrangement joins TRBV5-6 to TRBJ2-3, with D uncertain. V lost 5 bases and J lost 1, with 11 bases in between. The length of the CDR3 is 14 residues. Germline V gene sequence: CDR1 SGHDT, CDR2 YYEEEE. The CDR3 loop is CASRFRSRTDTQYF. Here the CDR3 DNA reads TGTGCCAGCAGGTTCAGGTCCCGCACAGATACGCAGTATTTT.

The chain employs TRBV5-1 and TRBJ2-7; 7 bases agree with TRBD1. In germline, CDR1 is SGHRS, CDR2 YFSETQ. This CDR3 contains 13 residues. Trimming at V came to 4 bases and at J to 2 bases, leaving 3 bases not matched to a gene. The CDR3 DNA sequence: TGCGCCAGCAGCCTGACAGGGACCTACGAGCAGTACTTC. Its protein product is CASSLTGTYEQYF.

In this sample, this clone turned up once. The CDR3 DNA reads TGTGCCAGTAGTGGGGACATACTGAGCTCCTACGAGCAGTACTTC. Translating gives CASSGDILSSYEQYF. V gene TRBV19 combines with J gene TRBJ2-5, with a weak D call TRBD1 (6 bases). The J call may be wrong; the DNA end is better matched by TRBJ2-7. CDR1 is LNHDA and CDR2 is SQIVND in the germline V gene (reference sequence). This CDR3 has 15 amino acids.

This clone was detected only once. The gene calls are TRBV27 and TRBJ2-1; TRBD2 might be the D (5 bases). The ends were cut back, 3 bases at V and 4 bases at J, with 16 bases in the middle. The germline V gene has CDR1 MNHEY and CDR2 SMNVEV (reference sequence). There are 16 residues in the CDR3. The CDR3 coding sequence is TGTGCCAGCAGTTTGAATGGCCTCGAGGGTTACAATGAGCAGTTCTTC. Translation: CASSLNGLEGYNEQFF.

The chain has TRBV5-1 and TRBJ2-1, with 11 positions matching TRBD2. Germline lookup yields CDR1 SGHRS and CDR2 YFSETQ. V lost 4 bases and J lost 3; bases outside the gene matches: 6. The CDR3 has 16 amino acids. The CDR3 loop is CASSDFGTSGYNEQFF. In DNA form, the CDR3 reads TGCGCCAGCAGCGATTTTGGGACTAGCGGCTACAATGAGCAGTTCTTC.

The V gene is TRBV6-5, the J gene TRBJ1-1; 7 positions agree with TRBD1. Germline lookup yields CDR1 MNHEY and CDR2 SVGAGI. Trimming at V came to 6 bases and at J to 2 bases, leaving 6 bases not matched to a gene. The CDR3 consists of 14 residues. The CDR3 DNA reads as TGTGCCAGCAGGGGGACAGTGTCCAACACTGAAGCTTTCTTT. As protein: CASRGTVSNTEAFF.

The chain's CDR3 is CASSPLAGGEYNEQFF. The CDR3 region has the DNA TGTGCCAGCAGCCCCCTGGCGGGGGGAGAGTACAATGAGCAGTTCTTC. V gene TRBV11-2 combines with J gene TRBJ2-1, with TRBD2 matching over 8 bases. Germline V gives CDR1 SGHAT, CDR2 FQNNGV. This CDR3 comprises 16 residues. V was clipped by 5 bases and J by 4 bases; unmatched bases: 10.

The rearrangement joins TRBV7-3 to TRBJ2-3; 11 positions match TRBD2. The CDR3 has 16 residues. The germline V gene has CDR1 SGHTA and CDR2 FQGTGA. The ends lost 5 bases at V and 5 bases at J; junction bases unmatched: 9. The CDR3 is CASSLRSGGALDTQYF. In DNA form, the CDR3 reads TGTGCCAGCAGCCTGCGTAGCGGGGGGGCCTTAGATACGCAGTATTTT.

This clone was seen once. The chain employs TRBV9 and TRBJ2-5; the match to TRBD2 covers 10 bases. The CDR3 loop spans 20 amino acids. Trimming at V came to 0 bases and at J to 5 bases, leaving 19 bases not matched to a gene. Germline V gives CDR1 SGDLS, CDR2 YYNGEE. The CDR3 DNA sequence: TGTGCCAGCAGCGTAGTCCCGACCTTTGAGGGTAGCGGGGGGATGGAGACCCAGTACTTC. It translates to CASSVVPTFEGSGGMETQYF. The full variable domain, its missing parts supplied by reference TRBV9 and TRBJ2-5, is DSGVTQTPKHLITATGQRVTLRCSPRSGDLSVYWYQQSLDQGLQFLIQYYNGEERAKGNILERFSAQQFPDLHSELNLSSLELGDSALYFCASSVVPTFEGSGGMETQYFGPGTRLLVL.

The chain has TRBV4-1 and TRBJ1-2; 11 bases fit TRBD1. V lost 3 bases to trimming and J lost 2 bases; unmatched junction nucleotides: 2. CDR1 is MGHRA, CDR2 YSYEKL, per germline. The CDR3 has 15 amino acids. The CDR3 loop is CASSHGQGANYGYTF. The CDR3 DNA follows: TGCGCCAGCAGCCACGGACAGGGGGCCAACTATGGCTACACCTTC.

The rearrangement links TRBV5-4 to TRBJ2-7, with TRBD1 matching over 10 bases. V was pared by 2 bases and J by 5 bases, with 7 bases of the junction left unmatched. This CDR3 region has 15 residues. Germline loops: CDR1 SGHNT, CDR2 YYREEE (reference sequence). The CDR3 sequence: CASSLPGQGIHEQYF. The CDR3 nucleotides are TGTGCCAGCAGCTTACCGGGACAGGGGATCCACGAGCAGTACTTC.

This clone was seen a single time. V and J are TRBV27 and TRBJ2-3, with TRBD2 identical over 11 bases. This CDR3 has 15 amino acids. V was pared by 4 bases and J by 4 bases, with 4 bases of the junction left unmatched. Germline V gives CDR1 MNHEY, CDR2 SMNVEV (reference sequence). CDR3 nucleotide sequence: TGTGCCAGCAGTTCATCACTAGCGGGAGCAGATACGCAGTATTTT. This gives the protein CASSSSLAGADTQYF.